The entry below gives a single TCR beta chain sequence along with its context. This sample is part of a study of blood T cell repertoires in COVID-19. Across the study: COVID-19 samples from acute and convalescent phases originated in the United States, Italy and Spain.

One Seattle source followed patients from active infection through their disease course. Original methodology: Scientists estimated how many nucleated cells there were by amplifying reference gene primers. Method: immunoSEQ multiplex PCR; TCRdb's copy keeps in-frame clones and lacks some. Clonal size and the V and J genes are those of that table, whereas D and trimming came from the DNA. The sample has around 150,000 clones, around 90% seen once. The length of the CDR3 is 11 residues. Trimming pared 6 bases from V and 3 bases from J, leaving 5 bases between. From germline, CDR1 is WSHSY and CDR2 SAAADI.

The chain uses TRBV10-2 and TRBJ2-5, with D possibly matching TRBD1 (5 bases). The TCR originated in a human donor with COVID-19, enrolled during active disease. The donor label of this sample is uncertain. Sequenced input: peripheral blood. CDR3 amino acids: CASRGEETQYF. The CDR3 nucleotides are TGCGCCAGCAGAGGGGAAGAGACCCAGTACTTC.